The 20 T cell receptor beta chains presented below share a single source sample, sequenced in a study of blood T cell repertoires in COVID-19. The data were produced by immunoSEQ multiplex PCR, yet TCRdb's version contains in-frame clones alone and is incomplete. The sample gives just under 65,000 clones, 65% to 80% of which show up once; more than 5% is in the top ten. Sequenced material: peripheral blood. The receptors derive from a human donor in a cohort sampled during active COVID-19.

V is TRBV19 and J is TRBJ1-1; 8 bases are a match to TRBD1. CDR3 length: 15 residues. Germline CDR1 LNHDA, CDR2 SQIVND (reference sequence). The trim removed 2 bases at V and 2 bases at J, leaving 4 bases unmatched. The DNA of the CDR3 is TGTGCCAGTAGTATAAGAGGACAGGGTAACACTGAAGCTTTCTTT. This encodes CASSIRGQGNTEAFF.

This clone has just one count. The CDR3 nucleotides read TGTGCCAGCAGTTACTCGGGGCAGGGGGGAAATTCACCCCTCCACTTT. It translates to CASSYSGQGGNSPLHF. The J gene is TRBJ1-6, the V gene TRBV6-5, with TRBD1 identical over 7 bases. V shed 0 bases and J 7 bases; nucleotides not matched to a gene: 6. The CDR3 length is 16 residues. CDR1 MNHEY and CDR2 SVGAGI come from the germline V gene.

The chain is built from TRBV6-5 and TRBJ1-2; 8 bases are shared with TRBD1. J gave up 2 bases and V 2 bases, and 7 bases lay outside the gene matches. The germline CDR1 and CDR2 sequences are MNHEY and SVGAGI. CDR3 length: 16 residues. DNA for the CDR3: TGTGCCAGCAGTTACGGTTCAGGGGGCCCCAACTATGGCTACACCTTC. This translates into CASSYGSGGPNYGYTF.

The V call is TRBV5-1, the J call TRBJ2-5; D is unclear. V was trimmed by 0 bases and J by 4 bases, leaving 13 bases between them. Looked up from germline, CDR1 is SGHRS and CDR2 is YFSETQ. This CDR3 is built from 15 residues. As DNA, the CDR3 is TGCGCCAGCAGCTTGGTTGGTACCAGAGGAGAGACCCAGTACTTC. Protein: CASSLVGTRGETQYF.

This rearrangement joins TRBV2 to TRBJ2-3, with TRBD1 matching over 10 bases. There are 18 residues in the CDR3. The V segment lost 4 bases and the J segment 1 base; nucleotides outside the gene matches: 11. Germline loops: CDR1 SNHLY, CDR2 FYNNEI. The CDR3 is CASSGRQGAAQRTDTQYF. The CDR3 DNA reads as TGTGCCAGCAGTGGTAGACAGGGGGCCGCTCAACGCACAGATACGCAGTATTTT.

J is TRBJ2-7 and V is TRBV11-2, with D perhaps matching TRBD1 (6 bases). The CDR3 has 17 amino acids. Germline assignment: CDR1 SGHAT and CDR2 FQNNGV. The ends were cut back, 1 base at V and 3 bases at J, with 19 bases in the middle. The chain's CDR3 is CASSLVASGTPNYEQYF. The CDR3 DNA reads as TGTGCCAGCAGCTTAGTAGCTTCTGGGACACCAAACTACGAGCAGTACTTC.

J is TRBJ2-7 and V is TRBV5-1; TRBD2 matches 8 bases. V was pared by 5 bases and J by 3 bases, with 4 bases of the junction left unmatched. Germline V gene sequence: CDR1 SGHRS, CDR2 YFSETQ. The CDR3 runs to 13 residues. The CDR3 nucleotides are TGCGCCAGCAGTATTGCGGGAGGCTACGAGCAGTACTTC. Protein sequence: CASSIAGGYEQYF. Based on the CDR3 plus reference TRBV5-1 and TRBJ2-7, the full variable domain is KAGVTQTPRYLIKTRGQQVTLSCSPISGHRSVSWYQQTPGQGLQFLFEYFSETQRNKGNFPGRFSGRQFSNSRSEMNVSTLELGDSALYLCASSIAGGYEQYFGPGTRLTVT.

The CDR3 sequence: CASSQGAGGGEQYF. In DNA form, the CDR3 reads TGTGCCAGCAGCCAAGGAGCTGGGGGCGGGGAGCAGTACTTC. This chain connects TRBV3-1 (or the pseudogene TRBV3-2) to TRBJ2-7; tentatively, D is TRBD1 (6 bases). Per germline, CDR1 LGHDT and CDR2 YNNKEL (reference sequence). Trimming stripped 1 base from V and 7 bases from J, with 14 bases between. This CDR3 contains 14 residues.

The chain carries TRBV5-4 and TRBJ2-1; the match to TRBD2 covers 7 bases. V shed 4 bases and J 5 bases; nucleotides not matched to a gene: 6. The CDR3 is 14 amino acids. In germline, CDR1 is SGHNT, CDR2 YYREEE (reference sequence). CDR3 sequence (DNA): TGTGCCAGCAGCAGCCCTCTAGCGGACAATGAGCAGTTCTTC. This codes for CASSSPLADNEQFF.

The chain's CDR3 is CASSQNRVNTQYF. For the CDR3, the DNA is TGTGCCAGCAGCCAAAACAGGGTGAATACGCAGTATTTT. The gene calls are TRBV7-8 and TRBJ2-3; weak D call: TRBD1 (6 bases). The CDR3 has 13 amino acids. V was pared by 5 bases and J by 7 bases, with 13 bases between. Per germline, CDR1 SGHVS and CDR2 FQNEAQ.

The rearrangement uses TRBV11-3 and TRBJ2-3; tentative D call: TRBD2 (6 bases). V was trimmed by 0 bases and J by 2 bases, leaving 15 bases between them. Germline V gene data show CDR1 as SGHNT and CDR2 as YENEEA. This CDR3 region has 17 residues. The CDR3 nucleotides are TGTGCCAGCAGCTTAGATCCTCCTGGGGGGTACACAGATACGCAGTATTTT. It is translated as CASSLDPPGGYTDTQYF. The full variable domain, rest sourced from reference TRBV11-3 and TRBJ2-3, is EAGVVQSPRYKIIEKKQPVAFWCNPISGHNTLYWYLQNLGQGPELLIRYENEEAVDDSQLPKDRFSAERLKGVDSTLKIQPAELGDSAVYLCASSLDPPGGYTDTQYFGPGTRLTVL.

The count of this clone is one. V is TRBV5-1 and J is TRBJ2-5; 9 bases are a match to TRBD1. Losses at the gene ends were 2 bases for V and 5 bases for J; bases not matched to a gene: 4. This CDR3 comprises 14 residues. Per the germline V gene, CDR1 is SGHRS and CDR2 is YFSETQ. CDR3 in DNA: TGCGCCAGCAGCTTTACAGGGGGCGCGGAGACCCAGTACTTC. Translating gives CASSFTGGAETQYF.

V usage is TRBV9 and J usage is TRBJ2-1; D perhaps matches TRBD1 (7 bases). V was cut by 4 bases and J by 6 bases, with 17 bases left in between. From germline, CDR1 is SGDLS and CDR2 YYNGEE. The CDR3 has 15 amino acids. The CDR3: CASSPRGDSSNEQFF. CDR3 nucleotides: TGTGCCAGCAGCCCCAGGGGGGACTCGTCCAATGAGCAGTTCTTC.

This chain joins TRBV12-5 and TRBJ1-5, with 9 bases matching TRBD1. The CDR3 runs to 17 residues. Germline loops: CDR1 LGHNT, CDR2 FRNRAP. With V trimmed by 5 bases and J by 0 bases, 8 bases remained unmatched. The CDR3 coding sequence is TGTGCTAGTGGTCAACTCCGGGACAGGGATAGCAATCAGCCCCAGCATTTT. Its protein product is CASGQLRDRDSNQPQHF.

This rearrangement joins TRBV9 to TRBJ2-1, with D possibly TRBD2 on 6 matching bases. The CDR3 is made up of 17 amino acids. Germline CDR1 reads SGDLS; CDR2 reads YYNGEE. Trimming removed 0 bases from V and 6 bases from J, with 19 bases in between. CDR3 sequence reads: CASSVVGAGQPGNEQFF. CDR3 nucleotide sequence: TGTGCCAGCAGCGTAGTCGGGGCGGGGCAGCCCGGCAATGAGCAGTTCTTC.

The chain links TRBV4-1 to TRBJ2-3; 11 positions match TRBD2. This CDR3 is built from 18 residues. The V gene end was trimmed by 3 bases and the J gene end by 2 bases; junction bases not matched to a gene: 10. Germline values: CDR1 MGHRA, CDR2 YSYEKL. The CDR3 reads CASSHLAGGPPNTDTQYF. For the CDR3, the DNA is TGCGCCAGCAGCCACCTAGCGGGGGGTCCCCCGAACACAGATACGCAGTATTTT.

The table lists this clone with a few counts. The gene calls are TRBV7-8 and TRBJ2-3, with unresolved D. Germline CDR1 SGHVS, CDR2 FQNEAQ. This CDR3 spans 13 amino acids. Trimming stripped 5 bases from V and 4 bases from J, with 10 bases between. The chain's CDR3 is CASSPPRADTQYF. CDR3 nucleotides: TGTGCCAGCAGCCCCCCCCGGGCAGATACGCAGTATTTT.

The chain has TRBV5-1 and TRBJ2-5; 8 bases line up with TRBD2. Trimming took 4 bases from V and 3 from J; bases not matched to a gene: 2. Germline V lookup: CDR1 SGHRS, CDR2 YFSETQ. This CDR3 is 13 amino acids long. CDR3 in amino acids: CASSPGLEETQYF. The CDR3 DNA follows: TGCGCCAGCAGCCCGGGACTAGAAGAGACCCAGTACTTC.

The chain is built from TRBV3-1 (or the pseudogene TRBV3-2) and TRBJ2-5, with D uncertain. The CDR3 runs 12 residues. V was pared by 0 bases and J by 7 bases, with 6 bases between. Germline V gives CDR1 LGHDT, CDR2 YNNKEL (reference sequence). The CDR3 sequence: CASSQEHWTQYF. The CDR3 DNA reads TGTGCCAGCAGCCAAGAACATTGGACCCAGTACTTC.

CDR3 coding DNA: TGTGCCACCAGTTCAGGGGGCAGAGACTATGGCTACACCTTC. Protein: CATSSGGRDYGYTF. This chain links TRBV24-1 with TRBJ1-2; 8 nucleotides match TRBD1. The V gene end was trimmed by 6 bases and the J gene end by 3 bases; junction bases not matched to a gene: 5. CDR1 KGHDR and CDR2 SFDVKD come from the germline V gene. The CDR3 length is 14 residues.